Below, one TCR delta chain is given with its context. The junction differs from germline at one of its ends, possibly a read error. Other DNA sequences of this sample code for an identical CDR3. The data were taken from a study of gamma-delta chains in newborns, infants, children. About the research overall: Microbial exposure reportedly drives polyclonal innate γδ T cell expansion after birth.

TCRdb re-called the reads with CATT. The repertoire holds roughly 4,300 delta-chain clones, with more than 5% as singletons. Per the germline V gene, CDR1 is GEAIGNYY and CDR2 is EKD. This CDR3 spans 19 amino acids. Sequencing was done on a sample of blood. V and J are TRDV2 and TRDJ3; 10 bases are shared with TRDD3. This TCR came from a child who was a newborn, infant or young child, either healthy, febrile or measles-vaccinated (not recorded which). CDR3 DNA: TGTGCCTGTGACACCATGGGGGATACCAGCTCCTGGGACACCCGGCAGATGTTTTTC. Translating gives CACDTMGDTSSWDTRQMFF.